The TCR beta chain under discussion was sequenced for a study of OX40 agonist ivuxolimab in advanced cancers. About the study as a whole: The costimulatory receptor OX40 (CD134) was targeted by ivuxolimab, a fully human IgG2 agonistic monoclonal antibody. Intravenous ivuxolimab was administered to patients every 2 weeks at six dose levels: 0.01, 0.1, 0.3, 1.5, 3 and 10 mg/kg. The purpose of peripheral TCRbeta sequencing was to test whether ivuxolimab changed TCR sequence diversity and led to clonal T-cell expansion. Partial responses occurred in three dose-escalation patients, of whom one had hepatocellular carcinoma and two had cutaneous melanoma. Among the roughly 50 dose-escalation patients, about 20 had hepatocellular carcinoma, roughly 15 melanoma, 9 renal cell carcinoma and 9 head and neck cancer. The monotherapy dose-escalation portion (N ≈ 50 patients) of the phase I ivuxolimab trial is reported in the paper. In the dose-escalation cohort, 75% to 85% of patients were male, and the mean age was roughly 56 years with a range of about 20 to 80. Patients were allowed to have had prior anti-PD-1, anti-PD-L1 or anti-CTLA-4 therapy, and roughly 40% of the dose-escalation patients had previously received checkpoint inhibitors. Study-wide conclusions, independent of this receptor: In partial responders in the 0.1-3.0 mg/kg groups, normalized peripheral clonal expansion was found to be among the lowest, especially among CD8+ T cells. At doses of 0.1 to 3.0 mg/kg, clonal expansion of both CD4+ and CD8+ T cells in blood was seen between baseline and week 6. Which antigens the clonally expanded peripheral T cells were specific for was not determined. After ivuxolimab, expanded clones were on average more numerous among CD8+ T cells than among CD4+ T cells. Low levels of normalized T-cell clonal expansion were also shown by some nonresponding patients.

The trial excluded patients who had a history of autoimmune disease or who were on systemic immunosuppression. Peripheral blood for TCR sequencing was collected from all dose cohorts at baseline, on cycle 4 day 1, and on cycle 7 day 1. Samples came from an open-label, multicenter, first-in-human phase I dose-escalation trial of ivuxolimab. Adults with locally advanced or metastatic head and neck squamous cell, hepatocellular, melanoma or renal cell carcinoma were enrolled in the trial. Before TCR sequencing, CD4+ and CD8+ T cells were separately sorted from peripheral blood. Taken from the germline V gene (reference sequence), the CDR1 and CDR2 loops are MNHEY and SMNVEV. From the cysteine up to the phenylalanine, the CDR3 has a length of 15 residues. The DNA shown is the 45-base CDR3, in frame from base 1. V was cut back by 0 bases and J by 6 bases, leaving a gap of 12 bases between them. Genomic DNA was extracted from sorted cells for sequencing of the TCRbeta CDR3 region. The immunoSEQ Assay was used to sequence the TCRbeta CDR3 regions. TCRdb took over this immuneACCESS table, retaining in-frame rearrangements with V and J assigned. Such tables are incomplete; in checked studies, under half of the missing clones stem from an unresolved V gene, and the remainder is unexplained. The sample table records 55,000 to 65,000 clones; around 90% of these occur just once. Clones ranked in the top ten supply about 2% of the sample.

About this clone: What antigen it recognizes has not been identified. No base quality values were provided; no much bigger clone lies one nucleotide off.

Source: CD4+ or CD8+ T cells sorted from blood, taken in a trial of the OX40 agonist ivuxolimab. The sequence came from an adult with an advanced solid tumor such as melanoma, head and neck, liver or kidney cancer. This chain is built from TRBV27 and TRBJ1-5, with TRBD1 tentatively as D gene (5 bases match). The sequenced DNA: TGTGCCAGCAGTTTATCGCCCGGGGGACCTCAGCCCCAGCATTTT. Its amino acids are CASSLSPGGPQPQHF.